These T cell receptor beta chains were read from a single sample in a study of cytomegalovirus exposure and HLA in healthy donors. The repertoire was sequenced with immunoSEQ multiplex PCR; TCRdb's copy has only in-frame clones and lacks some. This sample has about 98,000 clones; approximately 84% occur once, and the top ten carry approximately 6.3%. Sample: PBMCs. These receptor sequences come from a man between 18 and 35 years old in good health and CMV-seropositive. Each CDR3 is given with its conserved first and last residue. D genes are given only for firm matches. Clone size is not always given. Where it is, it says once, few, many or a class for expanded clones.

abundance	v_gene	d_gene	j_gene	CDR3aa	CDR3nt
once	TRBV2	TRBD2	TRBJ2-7	CASSPGLAGDSYEQYF	TGTGCCAGCAGTCCTGGACTAGCGGGGGATAGCTACGAGCAGTACTTC
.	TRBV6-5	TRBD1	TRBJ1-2	CASRDRVFGGYTF	TGTGCCAGCAGGGACAGGGTTTTTGGAGGCTACACCTTC
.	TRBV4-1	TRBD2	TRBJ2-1	CASSSLPSGRYNEQFF	TGCGCCAGCAGCTCACTCCCTAGCGGGAGGTACAATGAGCAGTTCTTC
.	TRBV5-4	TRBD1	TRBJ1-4	CASSNRDRAEEKLFF	TGTGCCAGCAGCAATCGGGACAGGGCGGAGGAAAAACTGTTTTTT
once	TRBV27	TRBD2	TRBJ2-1	CASSPLAGFYNEQFF	TGTGCCAGCAGCCCACTAGCGGGGTTCTACAATGAGCAGTTCTTC
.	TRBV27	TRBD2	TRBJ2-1	CASSWGLDYNEQFF	TGTGCCAGCAGTTGGGGACTAGATTACAATGAGCAGTTCTTC
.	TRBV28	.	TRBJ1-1	CASSIQGNTEAFF	TGTGCCAGCAGTATTCAGGGAAACACTGAAGCTTTCTTT
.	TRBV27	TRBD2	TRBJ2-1	CASSFKRDQGYEQFF	TGTGCCAGCAGTTTTAAGCGGGACCAAGGGTATGAGCAGTTCTTC
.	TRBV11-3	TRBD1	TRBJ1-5	CARIEPDPHRQGAYQPQHF	TGTGCCAGGATCGAACCCGACCCCCACCGACAGGGGGCCTATCAGCCCCAGCATTTT
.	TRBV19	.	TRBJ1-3	CASSLPGSSGNTIYF	TGTGCCAGTAGTTTACCAGGATCCTCTGGAAACACCATATATTTT
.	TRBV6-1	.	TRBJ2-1	CAGSRDSYNEQFF	TGTGCCGGATCCCGGGACTCTTACAATGAGCAGTTCTTC
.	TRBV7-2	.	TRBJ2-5	CASSPVKVAEETQYF	TGTGCCAGCAGCCCCGTTAAAGTAGCAGAAGAGACCCAGTACTTC
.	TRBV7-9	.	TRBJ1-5	CAVQTGNQPQHF	TGTGCCGTTCAGACAGGCAATCAGCCCCAGCATTTT
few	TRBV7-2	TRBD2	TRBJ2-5	CASSLGGGASETQYF	TGTGCCAGCAGCTTAGGCGGGGGGGCTTCGGAGACCCAGTACTTC
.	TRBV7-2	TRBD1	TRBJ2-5	CASSAGTVQETQYF	TGTGCCAGCAGCGCAGGGACAGTCCAAGAGACCCAGTACTTC
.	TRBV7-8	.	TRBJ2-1	CASSFVSSINEQFF	TGTGCCAGCAGCTTCGTTTCTAGTATAAATGAGCAGTTCTTC
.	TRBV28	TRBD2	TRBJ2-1	CASSLLTSGSYNEQFF	TGTGCCAGCAGTTTATTGACTAGCGGTTCCTACAATGAGCAGTTCTTC
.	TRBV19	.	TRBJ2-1	CASSRDSLSYNEQFF	TGTGCCAGTAGTCGCGACAGCCTCTCCTACAATGAGCAGTTCTTC
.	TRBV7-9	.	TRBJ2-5	CASSGAQQETQYF	TGTGCCAGCAGTGGGGCACAGCAAGAGACCCAGTACTTC
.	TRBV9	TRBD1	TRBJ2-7	CASSPRGGQGAYEQYF	TGTGCCAGCAGCCCCCGAGGGGGACAGGGGGCTTACGAGCAGTACTTC
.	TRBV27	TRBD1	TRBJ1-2	CASSLTGSYGYTF	TGTGCCAGCAGTTTGACAGGGTCGTATGGCTACACCTTC
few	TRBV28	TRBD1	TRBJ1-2	CASLGQANYGYTF	TGTGCCAGCTTGGGACAGGCGAACTATGGCTACACCTTC
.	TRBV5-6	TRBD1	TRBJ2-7	CASSLAGTGGYEQYF	TGTGCCAGCAGCTTGGCCGGGACAGGAGGATACGAGCAGTACTTC
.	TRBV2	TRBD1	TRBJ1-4	CASSEGQGPNEKLFF	TGTGCCAGCAGTGAAGGACAGGGACCTAATGAAAAACTGTTTTTT
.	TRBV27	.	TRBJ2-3	CASSFSFADTQYF	TGTGCCAGCAGTTTTTCTTTCGCAGATACGCAGTATTTT
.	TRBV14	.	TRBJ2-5	CASSQDSKGQRQETQYF	TGTGCCAGCAGCCAAGATAGCAAAGGACAGCGCCAAGAGACCCAGTACTTC
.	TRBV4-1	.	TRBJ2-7	CASSQNRESYEQYF	TGCGCCAGCAGCCAAAACAGGGAGTCCTACGAGCAGTACTTC
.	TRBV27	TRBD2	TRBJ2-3	CASRPGLAAGGTQYF	TGTGCCAGCAGACCGGGACTAGCGGCTGGGGGTACGCAGTATTTT
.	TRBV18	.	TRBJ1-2	CASSPRAGIQANYGYTF	TGTGCCAGCTCACCAAGGGCAGGGATTCAAGCTAACTATGGCTACACCTTC
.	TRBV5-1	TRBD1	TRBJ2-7	CASSLSGTGSSYEQYF	TGCGCCAGCAGCCTTTCCGGGACAGGGTCCTCCTACGAGCAGTACTTC
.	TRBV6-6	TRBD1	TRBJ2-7	CASRRTGTGGYEQYF	TGTGCCAGCAGGCGAACCGGGACAGGGGGCTACGAGCAGTACTTC
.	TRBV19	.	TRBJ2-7	CASSIRGQSSYEQYF	TGTGCCAGTAGTATCCGCGGGCAGAGCTCCTACGAGCAGTACTTC
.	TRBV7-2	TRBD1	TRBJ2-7	CASSPRTGASYEQYF	TGTGCCAGCAGTCCCCGGACAGGGGCGTCCTACGAGCAGTACTTC
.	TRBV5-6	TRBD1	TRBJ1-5	CASSQTGGNQPQHF	TGTGCCAGCAGCCAGACAGGGGGCAATCAGCCCCAGCATTTT
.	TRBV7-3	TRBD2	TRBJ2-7	CASSFQSGRNYEQYF	TGTGCCAGCAGCTTCCAAAGCGGGAGGAACTACGAGCAGTACTTC
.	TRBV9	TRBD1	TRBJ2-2	CASSAVGQGRTGELFF	TGTGCCAGCAGCGCCGTCGGACAGGGGAGAACCGGGGAGCTGTTTTTT
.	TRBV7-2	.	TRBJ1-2	CASRARTDRGGYTF	TGTGCCAGCAGAGCCCGGACAGATCGGGGTGGCTACACCTTC
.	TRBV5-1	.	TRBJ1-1	CASSSSRVGTEAFF	TGCGCCAGCAGCTCATCTCGGGTTGGCACTGAAGCTTTCTTT
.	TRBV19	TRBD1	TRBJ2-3	CATRDRGTDTQYF	TGTGCCACAAGGGACAGGGGTACAGATACGCAGTATTTT
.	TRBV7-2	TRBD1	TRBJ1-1	CASSSRQGGNTEAFF	TGTGCCAGCAGCTCCCGACAGGGAGGAAACACTGAAGCTTTCTTT
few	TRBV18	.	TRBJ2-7	CASSHGGEQYF	TGTGCCAGCTCACACGGTGGCGAGCAGTACTTC
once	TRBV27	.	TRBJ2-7	CASSLVRSYEQYF	TGTGCCAGCAGTTTAGTCCGGAGCTACGAGCAGTACTTC
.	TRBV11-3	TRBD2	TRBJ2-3	CASSSGGYTQYF	TGTGCCAGCAGCTCGGGGGGATATACGCAGTATTTT
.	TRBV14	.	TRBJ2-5	CASSQVTGVADSVKETQYF	TGTGCCAGCAGCCAAGTAACGGGGGTCGCGGATAGCGTGAAAGAGACCCAGTACTTC
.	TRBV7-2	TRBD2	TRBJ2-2	CASRATSGGDTGELFF	TGTGCCAGCAGGGCAACTAGCGGGGGGGACACCGGGGAGCTGTTTTTT
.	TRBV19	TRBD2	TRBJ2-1	CATASGSTLYNEQFF	TGTGCCACCGCTAGCGGGAGTACGTTATACAATGAGCAGTTCTTC